Presented here are 20 T cell receptor beta chains from one specimen sequenced in a study of beta chain features in type 1 diabetes. Study findings and constraints: In every one of the four CD4+ subsets, TCRB CDR3s were moderately but significantly shorter in Type 1 diabetes patients.

These TCRs are of unknown antigen specificity. As every portion of the isolated RNA was reverse transcribed, the sequencing read expressed TCRB transcripts. Clones were read by immunoSEQ multiplex PCR, and TCRdb kept only the in-frame ones, dropping some. The sample has about 300,000 clones, about 13% seen once; the top ten hold roughly 0.015%. The sequenced sample consisted of naive CD4+ T cells from blood. The receptors come from a woman under 30 with type 1 diabetes.

The chain joins TRBV7-9 to TRBJ2-5; 8 nucleotides align to TRBD1. This CDR3 is built from 15 residues. V lost 5 bases to trimming and J lost 6 bases; unmatched junction nucleotides: 11. Germline V gene lookup returns CDR1 SEHNR and CDR2 FQNEAQ (reference sequence). CDR3 DNA: TGTGCCAGCAGCCATAATCCAGGGGGCGGAAAGACCCAGTACTTC. Its protein product is CASSHNPGGGKTQYF.

This clone was counted only a few times. This chain joins TRBV10-3 and TRBJ2-7; TRBD1 is a possible D gene (5 bases). Germline V lookup: CDR1 ENHRY, CDR2 SYGVKD. This CDR3 has 14 amino acids. Trimming pared 5 bases from V and 1 base from J, leaving 12 bases between. The CDR3 DNA sequence: TGTGCCATCAGTCAGGGTCCGGAATCCTACGAGCAGTACTTC. Its protein is CAISQGPESYEQYF.

This clone was counted between two and nine times. This sequence joins TRBV5-6 and TRBJ2-3; 7 nucleotides agree with TRBD1. V shed 4 bases and J 5 bases; nucleotides not matched to a gene: 4. Germline V gene data show CDR1 as SGHDT and CDR2 as YYEEEE. The CDR3 has 13 residues. CDR3 sequence: CASSLNRGDTQYF. In DNA form, the CDR3 reads TGTGCCAGCAGCCTCAACAGGGGAGATACGCAGTATTTT.

The chain recombines TRBV28 with TRBJ2-7; no clear D. Per the germline V gene, CDR1 is MDHEN and CDR2 is SYDVKM. The CDR3 length is 11 residues. In DNA form, the CDR3 reads TGTGCTACTCAAGCCAAATACGAGCAGTACTTC. Protein sequence: CATQAKYEQYF. Full variable domain (rest looked up from reference TRBV28 and TRBJ2-7): DVKVTQSSRYLVKRTGEKVFLECVQDMDHENMFWYRQDPGLGLRLIYFSYDVKMKEKGDIPEGYSVSREKKERFSLILESASTNQTSMYLCATQAKYEQYFGPGTRLTVT.

Only a few counts were recorded for this clone. V usage is TRBV7-9 and J usage is TRBJ2-1, with a possible D match to TRBD2 (5 bases). V lost 2 bases and J lost 8, with 13 bases in between. The CDR3 extends over 14 amino acids. CDR1 and CDR2 from the germline V gene are SEHNR and FQNEAQ (reference sequence). The CDR3 DNA is TGTGCCAGCAGCTTACCAGGCGGGTTCTATGAGCAGTTCTTC. Residues: CASSLPGGFYEQFF.

This clone appeared a few times. The chain uses TRBV6-5 and TRBJ1-1; 9 bases are shared with TRBD1. CDR1 is MNHEY and CDR2 is SVGAGI in the germline V gene. Trimming cost V 1 base and J 11 bases; bases outside gene matches: 8. The CDR3 loop spans 14 amino acids. The CDR3 region has the DNA TGTGCCAGCAGTTACTGGGGGGGACAGGGTACGGCTTTCTTT. Its translation is CASSYWGGQGTAFF.

This clone occurred a few times. V is TRBV18 and J is TRBJ2-5; 13 nucleotides align to TRBD2. The V gene end was trimmed by 5 bases and the J gene end by 2 bases; junction bases not matched to a gene: 2. CDR1 is KGHSH, CDR2 LQKENI, per germline. The CDR3 length is 15 residues. DNA of the CDR3: TGTGCCAGCTCAGCGGGACTAGCGGGGCAAGAGACCCAGTACTTC. This encodes CASSAGLAGQETQYF.

V and J are TRBV18 and TRBJ1-4, with D tentatively TRBD1 (6 bases). Germline CDR1 and CDR2: KGHSH and LQKENI. The CDR3 totals 14 residues. V shed 3 bases and J shed 6 bases, with 11 bases lying between them. The CDR3 coding sequence is TGTGCCAGCTCACCGCAGGGGTCTGATGAAAAACTGTTTTTT. The encoded protein is CASSPQGSDEKLFF.

The V gene is TRBV18, the J gene TRBJ2-3; 9 bases map to TRBD2. The ends lost 4 bases at V and 2 bases at J; junction bases unmatched: 4. Germline CDR1 KGHSH, CDR2 LQKENI. The CDR3 sequence is 15 residues long. CDR3 loop: CASSRLAGNTDTQYF. The DNA for the CDR3 is TGTGCCAGCTCACGTCTAGCGGGGAACACAGATACGCAGTATTTT.

This clone was found a few times. Different DNA sequences within this sample yield the same CDR3. The rearrangement joins TRBV9 to TRBJ2-2; D might be TRBD2 (5 bases). Germline CDR1 and CDR2: SGDLS and YYNGEE. V was trimmed by 2 bases and J by 1 base, leaving 12 bases between them. This CDR3 has 16 amino acids. The CDR3 nucleotides read TGTGCCAGCAGCGTGGGAGCGAGTGGGAACACCGGGGAGCTGTTTTTT. Translated: CASSVGASGNTGELFF.

The chain is built from TRBV6-1 and TRBJ2-7, with D tentatively TRBD1 (6 bases). Germline-derived CDR1 and CDR2 are MNHNS and SASEGT. The CDR3 runs to 14 residues. V was cut by 5 bases and J by 3 bases, with 14 bases left in between. CDR3 DNA: TGTGCCAGCAGTCCAAGGACAGACCTCTACGAGCAGTACTTC. This translates into CASSPRTDLYEQYF.

The chain has TRBV5-4 and TRBJ1-1, with TRBD1 as a possible D gene (6 bases). Deletions cut 1 base from V and 8 bases from J, with 12 bases between. The CDR3 has 13 residues. Germline V CDR1 and CDR2: SGHNT, YYREEE (reference sequence). The CDR3 region is CASSLPGAGEAFF. The CDR3 bases are TGTGCCAGCAGCTTGCCAGGGGCAGGGGAAGCTTTCTTT.

This clone has more than one count but fewer than ten. This chain joins TRBV30 and TRBJ2-1; 7 nucleotides align to TRBD1. Germline CDR1 reads GTSNPN; CDR2 reads SVGIG (reference sequence). With V trimmed by 5 bases and J by 9 bases, 16 bases remained unmatched. The CDR3 contains 15 residues. CDR3 nucleotide sequence: TGTGCCTGGGGGGGACAGTCCCTCATGTCCGGTGAGCAGTTCTTC. As protein: CAWGGQSLMSGEQFF.

This clone was seen more than once but under ten times. The sample contains more than one DNA sequence encoding this CDR3. This chain joins TRBV18 and TRBJ1-4; D is uncertain. Trimming removed 3 bases at V and 7 bases at J, with 6 bases between. CDR3 length: 12 residues. The V gene's germline CDR1 is KGHSH and CDR2 LQKENI. CDR3 sequence (DNA): TGTGCCAGCTCACCCTCCGGTGAAAAACTGTTTTTT. Its protein is CASSPSGEKLFF.

The chain combines TRBV9 with TRBJ2-1; the D gene is possibly TRBD2 (5 bases). The CDR3 spans 14 residues. V lost 0 bases to trimming and J lost 10 bases, with 14 bases between them. From germline, CDR1 is SGDLS and CDR2 YYNGEE. CDR3 coding DNA: TGTGCCAGCAGCGTAGAAAGTAGGACTTTCGAGCAGTTCTTC. Translated, it gives CASSVESRTFEQFF.

The chain is built from TRBV6-5 and TRBJ2-1, with D maybe TRBD2 (5 bases). V was pared by 7 bases and J by 6 bases, with 19 bases between. Per germline, CDR1 MNHEY and CDR2 SVGAGI. The CDR3 is 15 amino acids. CDR3 loop: CASTILRTGRNEQFF. The CDR3 DNA is TGTGCCAGCACTATACTGAGGACTGGTCGCAATGAGCAGTTCTTC.

The V and J genes are TRBV29-1 and TRBJ1-1, with a tentative D call TRBD1 (5 bases). Germline values: CDR1 SQVTM, CDR2 ANQGSEA. The CDR3 has 16 amino acids. V lost 4 bases and J 0 bases, leaving 18 bases between the germline ends. The CDR3 region is CSVGKKGRGVNTEAFF. The CDR3 DNA reads TGCAGCGTTGGCAAAAAGGGGCGGGGTGTGAACACTGAAGCTTTCTTT. Variable domain in full (rest from reference TRBV29-1 and TRBJ1-1): SAVISQKPSRDICQRGTSLTIQCQVDSQVTMMFWYRQQPGQSLTLIATANQGSEATYESGFVIDKFPISRPNLTFSTLTVSNMSPEDSSIYLCSVGKKGRGVNTEAFFGQGTRLTVV.

This chain connects TRBV7-2 to TRBJ2-1, with 13 bases lining up with TRBD2. With 5 bases clipped from V and 1 base from J, the junction kept 5 bases outside the gene matches. Per the germline V gene, CDR1 is SGHTA and CDR2 is FQGNSA. The CDR3 length is 17 residues. The CDR3 sequence is CASSRTSGSLSYNEQFF. CDR3 nucleotides: TGTGCCAGCAGCCGGACTAGCGGGAGCCTGTCCTACAATGAGCAGTTCTTC.

This chain connects TRBV11-2 to TRBJ2-7; TRBD2 aligns across 8 bases. CDR1 and CDR2 from the germline V gene are SGHAT and FQNNGV. The V segment lost 5 bases and the J segment 3 bases; nucleotides outside the gene matches: 9. This CDR3 spans 15 amino acids. This CDR3 reads CASSPRLATDYEQYF. In DNA, the CDR3 is TGTGCCAGCAGCCCTCGACTAGCGACAGACTACGAGCAGTACTTC.

This clone was detected only a few times. The V call is TRBV7-3, the J call TRBJ2-7; 7 bases line up with TRBD1. V was clipped by 5 bases and J by 3 bases; unmatched bases: 10. This CDR3 is built from 15 residues. Germline assignment: CDR1 SGHTA and CDR2 FQGTGA. The CDR3 DNA is TGTGCCAGCAGCCCCCGGCCACAGGGGATCTACGAGCAGTACTTC. Translated, it gives CASSPRPQGIYEQYF.